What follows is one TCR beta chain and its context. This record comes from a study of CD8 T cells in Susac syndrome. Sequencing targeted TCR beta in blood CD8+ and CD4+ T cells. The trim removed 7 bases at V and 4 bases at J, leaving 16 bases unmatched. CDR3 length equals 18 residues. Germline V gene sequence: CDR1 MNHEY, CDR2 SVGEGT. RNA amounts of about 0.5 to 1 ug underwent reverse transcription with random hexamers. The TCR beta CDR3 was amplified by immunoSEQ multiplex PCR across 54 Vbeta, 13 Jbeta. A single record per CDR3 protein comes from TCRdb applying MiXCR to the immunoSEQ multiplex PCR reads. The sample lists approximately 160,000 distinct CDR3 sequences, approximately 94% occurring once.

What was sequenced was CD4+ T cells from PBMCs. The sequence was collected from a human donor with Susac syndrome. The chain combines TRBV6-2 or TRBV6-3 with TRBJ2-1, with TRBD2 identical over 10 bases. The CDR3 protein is CASTPEDSGRFGYNEQFF. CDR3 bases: TGTGCCAGCACCCCTGAGGATAGCGGGAGGTTCGGGTACAATGAGCAGTTCTTC.